Following are 5 T cell receptor beta chains from one sample sequenced in a study of blood T cell repertoires in COVID-19. Some clones are missing from TCRdb's copy, which holds only in-frame ones; the method was immunoSEQ multiplex PCR. Here the sample spans about 220,000 clones, around 85% being singletons. Source material: peripheral blood. All receptors derive from a human donor in a cohort sampled during active COVID-19.

The chain employs TRBV3-1 (or the pseudogene TRBV3-2) and TRBJ2-3; 13 bases are shared with TRBD2. The CDR3 spans 15 residues. CDR1 and CDR2 (germline): LGHDT, YNNKEL (reference sequence). J gave up 9 bases and V 4 bases, and 7 bases lay outside the gene matches. Written as DNA, the CDR3 is TGTGCCAGCAGCCGGGGGACTAGCGGGACGCGGACGCAGTATTTT. Translated: CASSRGTSGTRTQYF.

The chain joins TRBV5-1 to TRBJ2-1, with 9 bases aligning to TRBD2. The CDR3 sequence is 16 residues long. After removal of 4 bases from V and 5 bases from J, the junction contained 10 bases not matched to a gene. Germline loops: CDR1 SGHRS, CDR2 YFSETQ. DNA for the CDR3: TGCGCCAGCAGCCCCCAGGGTAGCGGGAGCCACAATGAGCAGTTCTTC. It yields the protein CASSPQGSGSHNEQFF.

The J gene is TRBJ2-7, the V gene TRBV15; 10 nucleotides match TRBD2. V lost 3 bases to trimming and J lost 3 bases; unmatched junction nucleotides: 5. The CDR3 totals 15 residues. Germline-derived CDR1 and CDR2 are LNHNV and YYDKDF (reference sequence). The CDR3 DNA sequence: TGTGCCACCAGCAGTCTAGCGGGAGTTGTCTACGAGCAGTACTTC. It specifies CATSSLAGVVYEQYF.

V usage is TRBV28 and J usage is TRBJ1-2; no reliable D call. Germline assignment: CDR1 MDHEN and CDR2 SYDVKM. Trimming cost V 6 bases and J 5 bases, with 7 bases left between them. The CDR3 is made up of 11 amino acids. CDR3 sequence reads: CASSFLYGYTF. CDR3 coding DNA: TGTGCCAGCAGCTTCCTGTATGGCTACACCTTC.

CDR3 amino acids: CASSVASGPSYEQYF. The CDR3 DNA sequence: TGTGCCAGCAGCGTCGCTAGCGGTCCCTCCTACGAGCAGTACTTC. This chain connects TRBV5-4 to TRBJ2-7; 7 bases are shared with TRBD2. Germline V gives CDR1 SGHNT, CDR2 YYREEE (reference sequence). CDR3 length: 15 amino acids. The ends lost 4 bases at V and 0 bases at J; junction bases unmatched: 7. The full variable domain, rest sourced from reference TRBV5-4 and TRBJ2-7, is ETGVTQSPTHLIKTRGQQVTLRCSSQSGHNTVSWYQQALGQGPQFIFQYYREEENGRGNFPPRFSGLQFPNYSSELNVNALELDDSALYLCASSVASGPSYEQYFGPGTRLTVT.